This TCR beta chain was found in a study of cytomegalovirus exposure and HLA in healthy donors. Findings and caveats of the study: Under in vitro conditions, three CMV-associated chains were confirmed as specific for CMV antigens.

Here immunoSEQ multiplex PCR was the method, and the copy in TCRdb shows in-frame clones only, minus some. The table lists 150,000 or so clones, around nine tenths of them singletons. Germline V gene data show CDR1 as SGHNT and CDR2 as YENEEA. Trimming took off 1 base at V and 7 bases at J, with 23 bases between the two ends. This CDR3 region has 18 residues. A note on this clone: The antigen is unknown.

This receptor was identified in a woman under 30 in good health and CMV-seropositive. This chain uses TRBV11-3 with TRBJ2-1, with D perhaps matching TRBD1 (7 bases). The sequencing sample was made of PBMCs. For the CDR3, the DNA is TGTGCCAGCAGCTTAGTTATAGGGGGCGCCAGCCTAGCGAATGAGCAGTTCTTC. Translating gives CASSLVIGGASLANEQFF.